This TCR beta chain was found in a study of T-cell reconstitution after alpha-beta-depleted transplantation in children. This CDR3 is 13 amino acids long. Trimming stripped 2 bases from V and 3 bases from J, with 8 bases between. Germline CDR1 reads ENHRY; CDR2 reads SYGVKD. In the case of this clonotype: The antigen is not known.

Researchers prepared the TCRbeta library using unique molecular identifiers, the study reports. In TCRdb, the PCR reads were re-called with MiXCR into one record per CDR3 protein. The sample includes approximately 190,000 distinct CDR3 sequences, under 8.5% of them seen just once. General study findings and limits: After transplant, at about two months, alpha-beta T cells were reportedly derived from several hundred expanded graft clones.

This clonotype was obtained from a male patient between 2 and 15 years old who had a stem cell transplant for acute myeloid leukemia, so the T cells may come from the graft donor. The source was PBMCs, mostly from graft donor cells, collected 360 days after TCRalphabeta/CD19-depleted stem cell transplant. The rearrangement links TRBV10-3 to TRBJ2-7; a possible D gene is TRBD1 (6 bases). CDR3 loop: CAISEGTYYEQYV. The CDR3 DNA is TGTGCCATCAGTGAGGGGACATACTACGAGCAGTACGTC.